A selection of T cell receptor beta chains follows, all from one sample in a study of blood T cell repertoires in COVID-19. Profiling relied on immunoSEQ multiplex PCR, and the TCRdb table lists in-frame clones only, not all of them. The data hold about 380,000 clones, with around 90% observed a single time. The sequencing sample was made of PBMCs or T cells enriched from blood (not recorded which). The receptors originated from a woman younger than 35 who had recovered from COVID-19. CDR3s include the opening cysteine and the closing phenylalanine or tryptophan. Fields, in order: clone size, V gene, J gene, D gene, CDR3 protein, CDR3 DNA. A D gene is named only where the DNA matches it firmly. Size is stated for part of the rows, as once, few or many counts, or as a class when the clone is expanded.

>.|TRBV6-5|TRBJ2-1|TRBD2
CASSSTAGGPYNEQFF
TGTGCCAGCAGTTCTACAGCGGGGGGACCCTACAATGAGCAGTTCTTC
>.|TRBV27|TRBJ1-4|TRBD1
CASSPTGDNEKLFF
TGTGCCAGCAGTCCGACAGGGGATAATGAAAAACTGTTTTTT
>.|TRBV5-4|TRBJ2-2|TRBD1
CASSFGTGRTGELFF
TGTGCCAGCAGCTTCGGGACAGGGAGGACCGGGGAGCTGTTTTTT
>.|TRBV4-1|TRBJ1-2|.
CASSQLGAANYGYTF
TGCGCCAGCAGCCAATTAGGGGCAGCTAACTATGGCTACACCTTC
>.|TRBV13|TRBJ2-7|.
CASSLFTRGYEQYF
TGTGCCAGCAGCTTATTTACCAGGGGCTACGAGCAGTACTTC
>.|TRBV27|TRBJ2-2|.
CASSLTGTPNTGELFF
TGTGCCAGCAGTTTAACGGGGACACCGAACACCGGGGAGCTGTTTTTT
>.|TRBV7-2|TRBJ1-3|.
CASRPPSSGNTIYF
TGTGCCAGCAGACCACCTAGCTCTGGAAACACCATATATTTT
>.|TRBV12-3/TRBV12-4|TRBJ2-2|.
CASSKTGELFF
TGTGCCAGCAGCAAAACCGGGGAGCTGTTTTTT
>.|TRBV10-3|TRBJ1-1|.
CAITSDTVNTEAFF
TGTGCCATCACTTCGGACACCGTGAACACTGAAGCTTTCTTT
>few|TRBV5-6|TRBJ1-4|TRBD1
CASSLYRGNEKLFF
TGTGCCAGCAGCTTGTACAGGGGTAATGAAAAACTGTTTTTT
>once|TRBV28|TRBJ1-5|.
CASSLIHWTDSNQPQHF
TGTGCCAGCAGTTTAATCCATTGGACAGATAGCAATCAGCCCCAGCATTTT
>few|TRBV4-1|TRBJ2-7|.
CASSQESGVQGYEQYF
TGCGCCAGCAGCCAAGAGTCGGGTGTGCAGGGCTACGAGCAGTACTTC
>.|TRBV5-4|TRBJ2-5|.
CASSLNYQETQYF
TGTGCCAGCAGCTTGAACTACCAAGAGACCCAGTACTTC
>.|TRBV6-5|TRBJ2-2|TRBD1
CASSYGDSYTGELFF
TGTGCCAGCAGTTACGGGGACAGTTACACCGGGGAGCTGTTTTTT
>.|TRBV13|TRBJ2-7|.
CASSLAQGYEQYF
TGTGCCAGCAGCTTAGCACAGGGATACGAGCAGTACTTC
>.|TRBV5-1|TRBJ2-2|TRBD1
CASSPKGAWPGELFF
TGCGCCAGCAGCCCCAAGGGGGCCTGGCCCGGGGAGCTGTTTTTT